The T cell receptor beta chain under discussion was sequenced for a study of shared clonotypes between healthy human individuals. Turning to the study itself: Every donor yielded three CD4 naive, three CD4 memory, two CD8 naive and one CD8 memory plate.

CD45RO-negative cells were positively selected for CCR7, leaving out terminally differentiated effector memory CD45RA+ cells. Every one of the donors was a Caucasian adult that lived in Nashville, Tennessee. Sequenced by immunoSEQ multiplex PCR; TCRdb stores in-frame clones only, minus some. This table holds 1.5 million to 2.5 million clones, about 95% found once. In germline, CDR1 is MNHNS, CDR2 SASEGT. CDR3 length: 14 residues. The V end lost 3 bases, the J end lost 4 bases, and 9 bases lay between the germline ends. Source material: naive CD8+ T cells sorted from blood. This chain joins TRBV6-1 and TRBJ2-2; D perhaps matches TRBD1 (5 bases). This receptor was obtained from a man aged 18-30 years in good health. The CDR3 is CASSEDIFTGELFF. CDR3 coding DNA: TGTGCCAGCAGTGAGGACATATTCACCGGGGAGCTGTTTTTT.